The clone carrying this T cell receptor (beta chain) has a single count. The repertoire was sequenced with immunoSEQ multiplex PCR; TCRdb's copy has only in-frame clones and lacks some. This table holds more than 60,000 clones, about 92% found once. The sample originates from a study of technical replicates of blood from a few donors. Between the trimmed V and J ends, which lost 3 bases and 2 bases, there was a span of 11 bases. CDR1 SGDLS and CDR2 YYNGEE come from the germline V gene. This CDR3 is built from 14 residues. The sample consisted of T cells isolated from PBMCs. This receptor was taken from a human donor in good health. The genes are TRBV9 and TRBJ1-1; tentatively, D is TRBD1 (6 bases). CDR3 DNA: TGTGCCAGCAGCGCGAGGACAGCTAACACTGAAGCTTTCTTT. This encodes CASSARTANTEAFF.